This T cell receptor (beta chain) was documented in a study of T-cell memory formation after mild COVID-19. CDR3 size: 12 residues. From germline, CDR1 is SGHDN and CDR2 FVKESK. General study results and limits: Detection of some responders pre-infection suggested pre-existing cross-reactive memory T cells participated.

TCRdb itself ran the 5' RACE reads through MiXCR, one entry per CDR3 protein. The data contain about 130,000 distinct CDR3 sequences, about 6.5% of them singletons. Turning to this clonotype: What it binds is unknown. A read error may account for a junction end that differs from germline.

The receptor comes from an adult woman who had mild COVID-19 (a few samples of this study predate the infection). Cell type and time point are not known. V usage is TRBV14 and J usage is TRBJ1-2; 7 bases are shared with TRBD1. The specimen sequenced was PBMCs or a T cell subset sorted from them (not recorded which). This CDR3 is CASRRGRTGIAF. The CDR3 DNA follows: TGTGCCAGCAGAAGGGGGCGAACCGGGATCGCCTTC.